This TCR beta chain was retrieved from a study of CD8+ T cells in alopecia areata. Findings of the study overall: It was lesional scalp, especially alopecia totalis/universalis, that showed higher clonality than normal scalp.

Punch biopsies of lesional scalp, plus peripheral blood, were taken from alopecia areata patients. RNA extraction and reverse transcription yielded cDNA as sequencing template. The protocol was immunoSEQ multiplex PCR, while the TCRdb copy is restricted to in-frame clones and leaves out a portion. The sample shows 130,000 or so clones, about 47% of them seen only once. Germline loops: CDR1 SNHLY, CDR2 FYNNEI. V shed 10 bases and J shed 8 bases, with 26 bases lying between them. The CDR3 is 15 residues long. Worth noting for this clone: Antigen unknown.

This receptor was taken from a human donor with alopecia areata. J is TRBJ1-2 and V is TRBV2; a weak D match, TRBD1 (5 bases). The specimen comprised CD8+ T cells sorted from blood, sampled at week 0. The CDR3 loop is CAILVPGRTAEGYTF. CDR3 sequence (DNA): TGTGCCATCCTTGTACCGGGACGTACGGCGGAAGGCTACACCTTC. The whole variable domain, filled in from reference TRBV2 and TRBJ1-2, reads EPEVTQTPSHQVTQMGQEVILRCVPISNHLYFYWYRQILGQKVEFLVSFYNNEISEKSEIFDDQFSVERPDGSNFTLKIRSTKLEDSAMYFCAILVPGRTAEGYTFGSGTRLTVV.